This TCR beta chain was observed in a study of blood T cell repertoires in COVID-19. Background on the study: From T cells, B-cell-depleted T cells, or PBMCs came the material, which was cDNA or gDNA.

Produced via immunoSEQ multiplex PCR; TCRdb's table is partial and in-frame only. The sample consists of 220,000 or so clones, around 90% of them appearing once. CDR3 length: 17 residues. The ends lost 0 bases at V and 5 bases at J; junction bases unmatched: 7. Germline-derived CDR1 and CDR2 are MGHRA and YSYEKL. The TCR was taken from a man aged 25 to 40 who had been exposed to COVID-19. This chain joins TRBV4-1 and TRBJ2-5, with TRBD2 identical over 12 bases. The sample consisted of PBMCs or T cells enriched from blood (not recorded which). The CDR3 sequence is CASSQESSGGAGETQYF. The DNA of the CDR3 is TGCGCCAGCAGCCAAGAATCTAGCGGGGGGGCCGGTGAGACCCAGTACTTC.